The clone carrying this T cell receptor (beta chain) was observed a handful of times. Germline CDR1 is SGHAT and CDR2 is FQNNGV. CDR3 length equals 13 residues. Trimming pared 5 bases from V and 5 bases from J, leaving 10 bases between. This record belongs to a study of cytomegalovirus exposure and HLA in healthy donors. In the PCR, 60 Vbeta and 13 Jbeta primers were used. Assay used: immunoSEQ multiplex PCR; TCRdb lists only in-frame clones, some missing. The profile shows some 150,000 clones, about 70% of them singletons. The sample comprised PBMCs. This chain joins TRBV11-2 and TRBJ2-1; D perhaps matches TRBD2 (6 bases). This TCR was recovered from a woman in her sixties or seventies in good health and CMV-seropositive. Here the CDR3 DNA reads TGTGCCAGCAGCGTTGGACTAAACAATGAGCAGTTCTTC. This translates into CASSVGLNNEQFF. The whole variable domain, remainder taken from reference TRBV11-2 and TRBJ2-1, is EAGVAQSPRYKIIEKRQSVAFWCNPISGHATLYWYQQILGQGPKLLIQFQNNGVVDDSQLPKDRFSAERLKGVDSTLKIQPAKLEDSAVYLCASSVGLNNEQFFGPGTRLTVL.